The 19 T cell receptor beta chains given below trace back to one sample, sequenced in a study of T-cell reconstitution after alpha-beta-depleted transplantation in children. Unique molecular identifiers were built into the TCRbeta library. MiXCR, run by TCRdb on the PCR reads, gives a single entry per CDR3 protein. The repertoire has roughly 300,000 distinct CDR3 sequences, 10% of them found once; the top ten carry about 2.3%. The sequencing used PBMCs from the stem cell graft donor, collected from the stem cell graft. The receptor set was obtained from a human donor who donated a stem cell graft to a child with acute lymphoblastic leukemia.

The chain carries TRBV7-2 and TRBJ1-6; D is uncertain. CDR1 is SGHTA and CDR2 is FQGNSA in the germline V gene. There are 15 residues in the CDR3. Trimming took off 5 bases at V and 7 bases at J, with 15 bases between the two ends. This CDR3 is CASSPTGLGNSPLHF. CDR3 in DNA: TGTGCCAGCAGCCCGACGGGTTTAGGCAATTCACCCCTCCACTTT.

This clonotype was seen many times. The J gene is TRBJ1-4, the V gene TRBV6-5; D is perhaps TRBD1 (5 bases). The germline V and J ends were trimmed by 2 bases and 7 bases, with 14 bases remaining between them. The V gene's germline CDR1 is MNHEY and CDR2 SVGAGI. The CDR3 extends over 15 amino acids. CDR3 coding DNA: TGTGCCAGCAGTTACAAACAGGCGAGGGGTGAAAAACTGTTTTTT. Encoded protein: CASSYKQARGEKLFF.

The gene calls are TRBV14 and TRBJ2-2; no reliable D call. V lost 0 bases and J 6 bases, leaving 5 bases between the germline ends. This CDR3 has 13 amino acids. Per germline, CDR1 SGHDN and CDR2 FVKESK. The CDR3 reads CASSQDWSGELFF. DNA of the CDR3: TGTGCCAGCAGCCAAGATTGGTCCGGGGAGCTGTTTTTT.

About this clonotype itself: At one end, the junction sequence differs from germline, possibly due to a read error. This chain connects TRBV9 to TRBJ2-1, with 10 bases matching TRBD1. This CDR3 region has 14 residues. Germline V gene lookup returns CDR1 SGDLS and CDR2 YYNGEE. CDR3 loop: CAGSVGTGVNEQFF. CDR3 nucleotides: TGTGCCGGCAGCGTAGGGACAGGGGTCAATGAGCAGTTCTTC. The complete variable domain, with remaining parts taken from reference TRBV9 and TRBJ2-1, reads DSGVTQTPKHLITATGQRVTLRCSPRSGDLSVYWYQQSLDQGLQFLIQYYNGEERAKGNILERFSAQQFPDLHSELNLSSLELGDSALYFCAGSVGTGVNEQFFGPGTRLTVL.

The rearrangement joins TRBV29-1 to TRBJ2-3; TRBD2 matches at 7 bases. Germline assignment: CDR1 SQVTM and CDR2 ANQGSEA. The V and J ends lost 4 bases and 2 bases, in that order; junction bases with no gene match: 3. The CDR3 has 13 amino acids. The CDR3 DNA reads TGCAGCGTTGTAGCGGGCTCCACAGATACGCAGTATTTT. Translated, it gives CSVVAGSTDTQYF.

The CDR3 nucleotides are TGTGCCAGCAGCTTGCCTAGCGGGAGGACCGGGGAGCTGTTTTTT. Translating gives CASSLPSGRTGELFF. The chain carries TRBV7-2 and TRBJ2-2; 11 positions match TRBD2. With 3 bases clipped from V and 5 bases from J, the junction kept 2 bases outside the gene matches. The germline V gene has CDR1 SGHTA and CDR2 FQGNSA. The CDR3 runs 15 residues.

The chain recombines TRBV11-2 with TRBJ2-2; D gene unclear. Germline V lookup: CDR1 SGHAT, CDR2 FQNNGV. V was cut by 5 bases and J by 4 bases, with 14 bases left in between. This CDR3 comprises 15 residues. The CDR3 is CASSRSRWGTGELFF. The CDR3 DNA sequence: TGTGCCAGCAGCCGCTCACGATGGGGCACCGGGGAGCTGTTTTTT.

This clonotype has a handful of counts. The chain is built from TRBV7-3 and TRBJ2-3; no clear D. Trimming pared 2 bases from V and 1 base from J, leaving 19 bases between. CDR3 length equals 18 residues. The germline V gene encodes CDR1 SGHTA and CDR2 FQGTGA. CDR3 amino acids: CASSLSDSSRSGTDTQYF. CDR3 coding DNA: TGTGCCAGCAGCTTATCTGACTCGAGTCGATCGGGCACAGATACGCAGTATTTT.

This clonotype has just a few counts. J is TRBJ1-3 and V is TRBV28; 10 bases fit TRBD1. The CDR3 loop spans 15 amino acids. Unmatched junction bases numbered 5, after V lost 3 bases and J lost 6 bases. The germline CDR1 and CDR2 sequences are MDHEN and SYDVKM. The CDR3 DNA sequence: TGTGCCAGCAGTTTCGGGACAGGGGTGGAAAACACCATATATTTT. Protein: CASSFGTGVENTIYF.

The chain has TRBV15 and TRBJ2-5; 9 nucleotides match TRBD2. CDR1 is LNHNV and CDR2 is YYDKDF in the germline V gene (reference sequence). The CDR3 totals 17 residues. V lost 4 bases, J lost 1 base, and 10 bases stayed unmatched. The CDR3 bases are TGTGCCACCAGCATTTGGCTAGCGGGACCCATCCAAGAGACCCAGTACTTC. Its translation: CATSIWLAGPIQETQYF.

This clonotype turned up a few times. The CDR3: CASSLVWQGGNTEAFF. The CDR3 nucleotides read TGCGCCAGCAGCTTGGTCTGGCAAGGTGGGAACACTGAAGCTTTCTTT. The chain is built from TRBV5-1 and TRBJ1-1; no firm D call. The V gene lost 0 bases and the J gene lost 1 base, with 13 bases spanning the gap. The V gene's germline CDR1 is SGHRS and CDR2 YFSETQ. The CDR3 is made up of 16 amino acids.

This clonotype was recorded at least ten times. The CDR3 spells CASSHLGGTGELFF. For the CDR3, the DNA is TGCGCCAGCAGCCATCTAGGGGGCACCGGGGAGCTGTTTTTT. V gene TRBV4-1 combines with J gene TRBJ2-2; weak D call: TRBD1 (6 bases). Germline V gene data show CDR1 as MGHRA and CDR2 as YSYEKL. The V and J ends lost 3 bases and 4 bases respectively, with 9 bases between them. This CDR3 region has 14 residues.

The V and J genes are TRBV5-1 and TRBJ2-7; no clear D. This CDR3 contains 15 residues. V was shortened by 0 bases and J by 2 bases, with 12 bases between the two germline ends. The germline V gene has CDR1 SGHRS and CDR2 YFSETQ. CDR3 nucleotides: TGCGCCAGCAGCTTGGGGGCCAGTAAACCCTACGAGCAGTACTTC. Translation gives CASSLGASKPYEQYF.

This clonotype was counted only a few times. The chain combines TRBV20-1 with TRBJ2-5; maybe TRBD2 (6 bases). The ends were cut back, 4 bases at V and 3 bases at J, with 6 bases in the middle. The CDR3 runs to 11 residues. Per germline, CDR1 DFQATT and CDR2 SNEGSKA (reference sequence). The CDR3, as DNA: TGCAGTGCTACGGGGGAAGAGACCCAGTACTTC. Amino acids: CSATGEETQYF.

This clonotype has a handful of counts. The chain links TRBV20-1 to TRBJ2-7, with D maybe TRBD2 (6 bases). Germline lookup yields CDR1 DFQATT and CDR2 SNEGSKA (reference sequence). Trimming left V 1 base short and J 1 base short, with 11 bases between. The CDR3 is made up of 14 amino acids. The CDR3: CSARGRTNSYEQYF. As DNA, the CDR3 is TGCAGTGCTAGAGGGAGGACTAATTCCTACGAGCAGTACTTC.

V is TRBV11-2 and J is TRBJ2-3; D remains unclear. Germline CDR1 is SGHAT and CDR2 is FQNNGV. V lost 5 bases and J 4 bases, leaving 7 bases between the germline ends. The CDR3 totals 12 residues. The CDR3 loop is CASSPFADTQYF. Written as DNA, the CDR3 is TGTGCCAGCAGCCCCTTCGCAGATACGCAGTATTTT.

V and J are TRBV4-1 and TRBJ1-3, with a tentative D call TRBD1 (5 bases). CDR3 size: 17 residues. CDR1 is MGHRA, CDR2 YSYEKL, per germline. Trimming took off 4 bases at V and 0 bases at J, with 16 bases between the two ends. The CDR3 bases are TGCGCCAGCAGCCCCAACCCCGCAGGGAGCTCTGGAAACACCATATATTTT. It yields the protein CASSPNPAGSSGNTIYF.

This clonotype was found many times. The rearrangement links TRBV20-1 to TRBJ2-3; the D gene is possibly TRBD2 (8 bases). V lost 2 bases and J 0 bases, leaving 18 bases between the germline ends. CDR1 and CDR2 from the germline V gene are DFQATT and SNEGSKA (reference sequence). The CDR3 totals 17 residues. CDR3 amino acids: CSARRQGGLVSTDTQYF. As DNA, the CDR3 is TGCAGTGCTAGACGCCAGGGGGGACTAGTTAGCACAGATACGCAGTATTTT.

This clonotype has only one observation. V and J are TRBV10-3 and TRBJ1-5; no clear D. V dropped 0 bases and J dropped 6 bases, with 6 bases sitting between them. CDR1 and CDR2 from the germline V gene are ENHRY and SYGVKD. The CDR3 length is 13 residues. The CDR3 DNA is TGTGCCATCAGTGAGTCGACGGGTCAGCCCCAGCATTTT. Translated, it gives CAISESTGQPQHF.